This T cell receptor beta chain was sequenced in a study of Graves' ophthalmopathy and Graves' hyperthyroidism. Study context: At initial diagnosis, peripheral blood was obtained, and this preceded any treatment.

Transcripts of RNA were the source for amplifying TCR beta CDR3 regions. An opening RT-PCR round employed HTBI primers and preceded a second-round multiplex PCR. Using its own MiXCR run on the multiplex PCR reads, TCRdb lists one record per CDR3 protein. The repertoire has about 16,000 distinct CDR3 sequences, roughly 50% of them found once; the top ten carry 25%. The CDR3 sequence is 12 residues long. Notes on this clonotype: The target antigen is unknown.

None of the included patients had other autoimmune diseases, uncontrolled infections, pregnancy or lactation, as these led to exclusion. General study points: A majority of expanded thyroid clonotypes exceeding 0.001 frequency were likewise present in blood. Ophthalmopathy cases were distinguished from stable hyperthyroidism by a 13-signature model, reaching around 90% sensitivity and roughly 81% specificity.

This receptor was obtained from a woman aged 40 to 50 with stable Graves' hyperthyroidism. The rearrangement links TRBV3-2 to TRBJ1-3. TRBV3-2 is tagged as a pseudogene. The sequenced material came from peripheral blood. This CDR3 is CASSQVGNTIYF. The CDR3 DNA reads TGTGCCAGCAGCCAAGTTGGAAACACCATATATTTT.